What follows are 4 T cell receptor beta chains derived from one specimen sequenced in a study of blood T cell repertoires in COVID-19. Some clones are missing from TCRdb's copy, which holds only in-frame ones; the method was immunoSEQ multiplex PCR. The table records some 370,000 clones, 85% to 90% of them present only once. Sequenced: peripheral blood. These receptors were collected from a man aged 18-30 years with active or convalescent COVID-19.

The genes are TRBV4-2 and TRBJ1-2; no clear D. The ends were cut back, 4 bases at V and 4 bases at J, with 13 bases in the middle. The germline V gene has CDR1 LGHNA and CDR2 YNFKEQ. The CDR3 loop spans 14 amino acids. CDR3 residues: CASSPGGPIYGYTF. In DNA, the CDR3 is TGTGCCAGCAGCCCCGGTGGGCCGATCTATGGCTACACCTTC.

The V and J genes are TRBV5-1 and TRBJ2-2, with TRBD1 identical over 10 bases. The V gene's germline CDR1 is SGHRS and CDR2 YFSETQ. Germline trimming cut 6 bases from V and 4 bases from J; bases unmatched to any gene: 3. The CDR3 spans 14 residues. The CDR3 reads CASNGDRGTGELFF. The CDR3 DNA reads TGCGCCAGCAATGGGGACAGGGGCACCGGGGAGCTGTTTTTT.

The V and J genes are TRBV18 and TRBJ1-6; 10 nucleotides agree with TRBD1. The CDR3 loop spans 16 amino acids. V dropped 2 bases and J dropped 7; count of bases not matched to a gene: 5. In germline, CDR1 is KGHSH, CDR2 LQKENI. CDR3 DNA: TGTGCCAGCTCACCATACGGGACAGGGGCCAATTCACCCCTCCACTTT. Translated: CASSPYGTGANSPLHF.

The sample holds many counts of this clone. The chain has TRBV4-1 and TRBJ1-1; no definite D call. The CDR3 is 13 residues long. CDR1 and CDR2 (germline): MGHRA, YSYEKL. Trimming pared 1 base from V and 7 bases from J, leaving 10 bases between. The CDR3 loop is CASSQVAGDEAFF. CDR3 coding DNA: TGCGCCAGCAGCCAAGTGGCAGGCGATGAAGCTTTCTTT.